This TCR beta chain was recorded in a study of cytomegalovirus exposure and HLA in healthy donors. Study-wide background: Across a few hundred genotyped donors, about 81% landed in the Caucasian-associated ancestry cluster.

Germline CDR1 is SEHNR and CDR2 is FQNEAQ (reference sequence). CDR3 length: 14 residues. V lost 5 bases to trimming and J lost 6 bases; unmatched junction nucleotides: 7. Amplification used 60 Vbeta primers and 13 Jbeta primers. Clones were read by immunoSEQ multiplex PCR, and TCRdb kept only the in-frame ones, dropping some. The sample lists tens of thousands of clones, around 73% occurring once. Overall study results and limits: Apparent HLA restriction characterized most CMV-associated TCR beta chains in a later analysis.

As to this clone: Its target is unknown.

The J gene is TRBJ2-7, the V gene TRBV7-9; TRBD2 aligns across 10 bases. Material: PBMCs. The clonotype was recovered from a woman aged 30 to 39 in good health and CMV-seronegative. The CDR3 coding sequence is TGTGCCAGCAGCACCGGGACTAGCGAACGCGAGCAGTACTTC. It is translated as CASSTGTSEREQYF.